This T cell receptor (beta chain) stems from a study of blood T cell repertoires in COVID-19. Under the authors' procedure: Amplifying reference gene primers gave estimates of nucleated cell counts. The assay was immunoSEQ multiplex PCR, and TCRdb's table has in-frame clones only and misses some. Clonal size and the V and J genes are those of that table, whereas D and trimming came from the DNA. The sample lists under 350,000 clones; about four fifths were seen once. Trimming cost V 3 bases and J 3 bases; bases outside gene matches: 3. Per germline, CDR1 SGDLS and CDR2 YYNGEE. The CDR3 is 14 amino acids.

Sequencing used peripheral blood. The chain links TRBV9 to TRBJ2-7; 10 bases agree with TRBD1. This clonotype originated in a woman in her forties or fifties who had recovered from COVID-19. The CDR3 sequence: CASSEGTGVYEQYF. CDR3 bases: TGTGCCAGCAGCGAAGGGACAGGGGTCTACGAGCAGTACTTC.